The 21 T cell receptor beta chains below come from one sample, sequenced in a study of control samples from healthy donors and cancer patients. This table comes from immunoSEQ multiplex PCR, and its TCRdb copy is limited to in-frame clones, with some not included. The data show approximately 110,000 clones, approximately 93% seen once. The specimen was blood. All receptors come from a woman between 18 and 29 years old in good health.

The chain recombines TRBV14 with TRBJ1-1, with a weak D call TRBD1 (6 bases). Deletions cut 5 bases from V and 1 base from J, with 14 bases between. The germline gives CDR1 SGHDN, CDR2 FVKESK. The CDR3 runs to 15 residues. DNA of the CDR3: TGTGCCAGCAGCGTTCAGGGGACCCCGAACACTGAAGCTTTCTTT. It yields the protein CASSVQGTPNTEAFF.

The chain carries TRBV2 and TRBJ1-4; D call uncertain. Germline-derived CDR1 and CDR2 are SNHLY and FYNNEI. The length of the CDR3 is 15 residues. Trimming stripped 5 bases from V and 0 bases from J, with 10 bases between. CDR3 DNA sequence: TGTGCCAGCAGTCGCTCGGGTGCAACTAATGAAAAACTGTTTTTT. Amino acid sequence: CASSRSGATNEKLFF.

The V and J genes are TRBV4-1 and TRBJ1-1; TRBD1 might be the D (6 bases). The CDR3 spans 18 residues. The germline gives CDR1 MGHRA, CDR2 YSYEKL. Trimming took off 0 bases at V and 2 bases at J, with 19 bases between the two ends. The CDR3 is CASSQEKAWPTGNTEAFF. The CDR3 region has the DNA TGCGCCAGCAGCCAAGAAAAAGCTTGGCCGACAGGAAACACTGAAGCTTTCTTT.

This sequence joins TRBV7-9 and TRBJ2-5; D is perhaps TRBD2 (6 bases). This CDR3 has 14 amino acids. Germline values: CDR1 SEHNR, CDR2 FQNEAQ (reference sequence). V shed 5 bases and J shed 4 bases, with 14 bases lying between them. The CDR3 spells CASSPTDGGETQYF. In nucleotides, the CDR3 is TGTGCCAGCAGCCCGACAGACGGGGGAGAGACCCAGTACTTC.

The V gene is TRBV30, the J gene TRBJ1-3; 9 bases are a match to TRBD1. The ends lost 3 bases at V and 5 bases at J; junction bases unmatched: 8. The CDR3 sequence is 15 residues long. Germline V gene data show CDR1 as GTSNPN and CDR2 as SVGIG (reference sequence). DNA of the CDR3: TGTGCCTGGAGCACAGGGGGCGCTTACCGAAACACCATATATTTT. As protein: CAWSTGGAYRNTIYF.

This clone is a singleton in its sample. The chain uses TRBV5-1 and TRBJ2-3; TRBD1 might be the D (5 bases). The germline V gene encodes CDR1 SGHRS and CDR2 YFSETQ. The CDR3 contains 9 residues. Trimming removed 10 bases at V and 10 bases at J, with 10 bases between. CDR3 residues: CAGAIPQYF. The CDR3 DNA reads as TGCGCCGGGGCGATTCCGCAGTATTTT.

This clone was observed a few times. The chain carries TRBV28 and TRBJ1-2; the D is unclear. The CDR3 consists of 13 residues. Germline lookup yields CDR1 MDHEN and CDR2 SYDVKM. V lost 5 bases and J lost 5, with 12 bases in between. CDR3 sequence: CASSGRVTYGYTF. CDR3 DNA sequence: TGTGCCAGCAGTGGGCGGGTAACATATGGCTACACCTTC.

The V call is TRBV5-6, the J call TRBJ1-6; D unresolved. V was shortened by 0 bases and J by 9 bases, with 10 bases between the two germline ends. The V gene's germline CDR1 is SGHDT and CDR2 YYEEEE. This CDR3 contains 14 residues. The DNA of the CDR3 is TGTGCCAGCAGCTTGGGGCGGGTAGCTTCACCCCTCCACTTT. Encoded protein: CASSLGRVASPLHF.

The chain uses TRBV19 and TRBJ2-5; 10 bases map to TRBD1. The germline gives CDR1 LNHDA, CDR2 SQIVND (reference sequence). The CDR3 is 16 residues long. V lost 5 bases, J lost 7 bases, and 13 bases stayed unmatched. DNA for the CDR3: TGTGCCAGTAGTCCCAGGCCGACAGGGGGCTATGGGACCCAGTACTTC. Translation gives CASSPRPTGGYGTQYF.

The J gene is TRBJ2-5, the V gene TRBV10-1; D ambiguous. Trimming removed 6 bases at V and 9 bases at J, with 11 bases between. Germline CDR1 and CDR2: WNHNN and SYGVQD (reference sequence). The CDR3 totals 11 residues. CDR3 protein: CASSGSRAQYF. The CDR3 DNA reads as TGCGCCAGCAGCGGAAGTCGGGCCCAGTACTTC.

The chain carries TRBV10-3 and TRBJ1-1, with D uncertain. Germline CDR1 and CDR2: ENHRY and SYGVKD. This CDR3 region has 12 residues. The V and J ends lost 6 bases and 5 bases respectively, with 10 bases between them. The CDR3 is CAISKGGTEAFF. CDR3 sequence (DNA): TGTGCCATCAGCAAGGGAGGGACTGAAGCTTTCTTT.

V is TRBV24-1 and J is TRBJ2-2, with no clear D. The CDR3 contains 14 residues. The V end lost 4 bases, the J end lost 3 bases, and 8 bases lay between the germline ends. The germline V gene has CDR1 KGHDR and CDR2 SFDVKD. The CDR3 protein is CATSEAGYTGELFF. The CDR3 DNA reads as TGTGCCACCAGTGAAGCAGGATACACCGGGGAGCTGTTTTTT.

The CDR3 sequence is CASSPGTGLTDTQYF. CDR3 DNA: TGTGCCAGCTCACCCGGGACAGGGCTCACAGATACGCAGTATTTT. This chain uses TRBV18 with TRBJ2-3; 9 nucleotides align to TRBD1. Trimming took 3 bases from V and 2 from J; bases not matched to a gene: 3. Germline values: CDR1 KGHSH, CDR2 LQKENI. The CDR3 sequence is 15 residues long.

The gene calls are TRBV7-8 and TRBJ2-7; D unclear. The CDR3 loop spans 14 amino acids. Between the trimmed V and J ends, which lost 3 bases and 1 base, there was a span of 10 bases. The germline gives CDR1 SGHVS, CDR2 FQNEAQ. The CDR3 sequence: CASSFLGTSYEQYF. Here the CDR3 DNA reads TGTGCCAGCAGCTTTCTGGGAACTTCCTACGAGCAGTACTTC. Using reference TRBV7-8 and TRBJ2-7 for the parts outside the CDR3, the full variable domain is GAGVSQSPRYKVAKRGQDVALRCDPISGHVSLFWYQQALGQGPEFLTYFQNEAQLDKSGLPSDRFFAERPEGSVSTLKIQRTQQEDSAVYLCASSFLGTSYEQYFGPGTRLTVT.

The chain combines TRBV15 with TRBJ2-1; TRBD1 aligns across 9 bases. This CDR3 spans 15 amino acids. V lost 3 bases, J lost 8 bases, and 8 bases stayed unmatched. Germline CDR1 is LNHNV and CDR2 is YYDKDF (reference sequence). For the CDR3, the DNA is TGTGCCACCAGCAGCCCGGACAGGGGATTGCATGAGCAGTTCTTC. Translated, it gives CATSSPDRGLHEQFF.

V and J are TRBV10-2 and TRBJ2-5, with 11 bases fitting TRBD2. This CDR3 comprises 17 residues. Per germline, CDR1 WSHSY and CDR2 SAAADI. The junction had 9 bases not matched to a gene; V was cut back by 4 bases and J by 2 bases. Here the CDR3 reads CASSGSSGGKSQETQYF. DNA for the CDR3: TGCGCCAGCAGTGGCTCTAGCGGGGGGAAGAGTCAAGAGACCCAGTACTTC.

The chain recombines TRBV18 with TRBJ2-7; 7 nucleotides align to TRBD1. The CDR3 consists of 15 residues. The trim removed 2 bases at V and 3 bases at J, leaving 7 bases unmatched. Germline lookup yields CDR1 KGHSH and CDR2 LQKENI. The CDR3 bases are TGTGCCAGCTCACCAACCTCCGGGACAGTCTACGAGCAGTACTTC. Amino acids: CASSPTSGTVYEQYF.

The chain employs TRBV2 and TRBJ1-2; D is possibly TRBD1 (5 bases). The germline V and J ends were trimmed by 4 bases and 4 bases, with 10 bases remaining between them. CDR1 is SNHLY and CDR2 is FYNNEI in the germline V gene. The CDR3 has 13 residues. The CDR3 coding sequence is TGTGCCAGCAGTGTCCAAGGGACCTATGGCTACACCTTC. It encodes CASSVQGTYGYTF. Together with reference TRBV2 and TRBJ1-2, the CDR3 gives the full variable domain: EPEVTQTPSHQVTQMGQEVILRCVPISNHLYFYWYRQILGQKVEFLVSFYNNEISEKSEIFDDQFSVERPDGSNFTLKIRSTKLEDSAMYFCASSVQGTYGYTFGSGTRLTVV.

The V gene is TRBV7-9, the J gene TRBJ1-1; 8 bases map to TRBD1. V gave up 5 bases and J gave up 5 bases; unmatched junction bases: 10. The CDR3 sequence is 15 residues long. Germline V gives CDR1 SEHNR, CDR2 FQNEAQ (reference sequence). As DNA, the CDR3 is TGTGCCAGCAGCGTACTACAGGGGGTAGGGACTGAAGCTTTCTTT. Translating it yields CASSVLQGVGTEAFF.

This clone came up a few times. The chain has TRBV12-3 or TRBV12-4 and TRBJ1-4; D is unclear. This CDR3 is built from 13 residues. The V and J ends lost 1 base and 7 bases respectively, with 7 bases between them. DNA of the CDR3: TGTGCCAGCAGTTTAGACGGACTTGAAAAACTGTTTTTT. Protein sequence: CASSLDGLEKLFF.

The rearrangement joins TRBV5-6 to TRBJ1-4; no clear D. The CDR3 has 11 residues. Germline CDR1 is SGHDT and CDR2 is YYEEEE. The V and J ends lost 0 bases and 8 bases respectively, with 2 bases between them. DNA for the CDR3: TGTGCCAGCAGCTTGGGGGAAAAACTGTTTTTT. Protein: CASSLGEKLFF. The complete variable domain, with remaining parts taken from reference TRBV5-6 and TRBJ1-4, reads DAGVTQSPTHLIKTRGQQVTLRCSPKSGHDTVSWYQQALGQGPQFIFQYYEEEERQRGNFPDRFSGHQFPNYSSELNVNALLLGDSALYLCASSLGEKLFFGSGTQLSVL.